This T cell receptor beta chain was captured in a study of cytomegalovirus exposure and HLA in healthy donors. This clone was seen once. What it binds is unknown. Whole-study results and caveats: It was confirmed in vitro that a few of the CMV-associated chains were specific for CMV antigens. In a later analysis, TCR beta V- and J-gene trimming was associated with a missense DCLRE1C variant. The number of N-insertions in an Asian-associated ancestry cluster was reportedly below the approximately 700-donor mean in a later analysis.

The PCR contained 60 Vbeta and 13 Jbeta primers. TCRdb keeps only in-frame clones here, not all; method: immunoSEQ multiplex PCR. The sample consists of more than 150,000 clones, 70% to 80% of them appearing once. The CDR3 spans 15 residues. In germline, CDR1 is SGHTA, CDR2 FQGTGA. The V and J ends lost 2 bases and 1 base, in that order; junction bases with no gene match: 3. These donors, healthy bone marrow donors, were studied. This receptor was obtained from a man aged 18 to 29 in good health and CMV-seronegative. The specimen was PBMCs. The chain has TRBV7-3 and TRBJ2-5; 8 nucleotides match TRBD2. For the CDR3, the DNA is TGTGCCAGCAGCTTACTAGCGGGTATCCAAGAGACCCAGTACTTC. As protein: CASSLLAGIQETQYF.